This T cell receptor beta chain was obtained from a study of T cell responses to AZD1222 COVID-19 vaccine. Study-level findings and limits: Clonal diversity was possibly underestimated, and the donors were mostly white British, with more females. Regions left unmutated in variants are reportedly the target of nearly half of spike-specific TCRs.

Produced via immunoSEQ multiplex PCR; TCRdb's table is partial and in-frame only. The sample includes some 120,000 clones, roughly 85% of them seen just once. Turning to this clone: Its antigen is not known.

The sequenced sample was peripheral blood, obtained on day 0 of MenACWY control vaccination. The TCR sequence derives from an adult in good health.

CDR3 DNA: TGTGCCAGCAGCCAATGGGGCTACGAGCAGTACTTC. It encodes CASSQWGYEQYF. The chain carries TRBV14 and TRBJ2-7, with D unresolved. The ends were cut back, 2 bases at V and 3 bases at J, with 5 bases in the middle. CDR3 length: 12 amino acids. From germline, CDR1 is SGHDN and CDR2 FVKESK. Filled out from reference TRBV14 and TRBJ2-7, the complete variable domain reads EAGVTQFPSHSVIEKGQTVTLRCDPISGHDNLYWYRRVMGKEIKFLLHFVKESKQDESGMPNNRFLAERTGGTYSTLKVQPAELEDSGVYFCASSQWGYEQYFGPGTRLTVT.